The entry that follows covers one T cell receptor beta chain sequence. Its antigen is not known. The data belong to a study of CD8 T cell repertoires and HIV-1 epitope variants. Study context: Tested: three Gag epitope families, Nef HW9 and YT9. Findings of the study overall: Most of the nine antigen-specific clonotypes appeared cross-reactive to autologous or escape variants.

This CDR3 comprises 17 residues. The V gene's germline CDR1 is SGHAT and CDR2 FQNNGV. V shed 0 bases and J 8 bases; nucleotides not matched to a gene: 9. Assay used: immunoSEQ multiplex PCR; TCRdb lists only in-frame clones, some missing. The sample holds roughly 4,800 clones; 60% to 65% are singletons and the top ten take around two fifths. The receptor was derived from a male donor with HIV. Sequencing was carried out using cultured CD8+ T cells derived from PBMCs. The chain recombines TRBV11-2 with TRBJ2-1; 11 positions agree with TRBD2. CDR3 amino acids: CASSLEELAGVVYEQFF. In DNA, the CDR3 is TGTGCCAGCAGCTTAGAAGAACTAGCGGGAGTCGTGTATGAGCAGTTCTTC.